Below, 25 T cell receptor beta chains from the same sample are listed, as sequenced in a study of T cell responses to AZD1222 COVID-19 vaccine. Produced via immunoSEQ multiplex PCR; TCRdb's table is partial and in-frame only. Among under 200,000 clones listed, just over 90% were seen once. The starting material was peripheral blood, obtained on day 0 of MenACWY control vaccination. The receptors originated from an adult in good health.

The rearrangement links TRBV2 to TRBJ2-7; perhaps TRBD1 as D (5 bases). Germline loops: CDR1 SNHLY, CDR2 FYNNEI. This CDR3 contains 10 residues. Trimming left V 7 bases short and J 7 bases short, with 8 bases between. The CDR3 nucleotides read TGTGCCAGCAACAACAGGGAGCAGTACTTC. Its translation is CASNNREQYF.

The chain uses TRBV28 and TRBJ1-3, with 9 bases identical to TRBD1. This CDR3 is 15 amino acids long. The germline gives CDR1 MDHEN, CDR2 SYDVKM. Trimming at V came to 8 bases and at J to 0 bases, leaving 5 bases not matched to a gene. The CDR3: CASGGDRVSGNTIYF. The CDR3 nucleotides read TGTGCCAGCGGGGGGGACAGGGTCTCTGGAAACACCATATATTTT. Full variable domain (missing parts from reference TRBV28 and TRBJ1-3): DVKVTQSSRYLVKRTGEKVFLECVQDMDHENMFWYRQDPGLGLRLIYFSYDVKMKEKGDIPEGYSVSREKKERFSLILESASTNQTSMYLCASGGDRVSGNTIYFGEGSWLTVV.

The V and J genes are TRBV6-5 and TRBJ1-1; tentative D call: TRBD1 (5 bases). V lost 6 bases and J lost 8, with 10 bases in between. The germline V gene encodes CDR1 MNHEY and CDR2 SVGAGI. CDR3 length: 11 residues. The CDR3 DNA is TGTGCCAGCAGAGGGAGGGACGAAGCTTTCTTT. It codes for CASRGRDEAFF.

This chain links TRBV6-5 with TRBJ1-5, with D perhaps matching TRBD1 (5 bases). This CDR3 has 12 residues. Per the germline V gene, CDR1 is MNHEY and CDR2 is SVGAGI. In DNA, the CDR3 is TGTGCGGGAGGGGTCCCCAATCAGCCCCAGCATTTT. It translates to CAGGVPNQPQHF.

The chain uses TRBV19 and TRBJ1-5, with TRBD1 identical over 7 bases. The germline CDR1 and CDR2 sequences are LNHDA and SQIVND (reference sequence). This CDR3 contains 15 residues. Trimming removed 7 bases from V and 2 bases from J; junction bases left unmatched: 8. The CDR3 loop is CASTGKGAGNQPQHF. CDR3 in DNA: TGTGCCAGTACGGGGAAGGGGGCGGGCAATCAGCCCCAGCATTTT. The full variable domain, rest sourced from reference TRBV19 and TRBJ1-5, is DGGITQSPKYLFRKEGQNVTLSCEQNLNHDAMYWYRQDPGQGLRLIYYSQIVNDFQKGDIAEGYSVSREKKESFPLTVTSAQKNPTAFYLCASTGKGAGNQPQHFGDGTRLSIL.

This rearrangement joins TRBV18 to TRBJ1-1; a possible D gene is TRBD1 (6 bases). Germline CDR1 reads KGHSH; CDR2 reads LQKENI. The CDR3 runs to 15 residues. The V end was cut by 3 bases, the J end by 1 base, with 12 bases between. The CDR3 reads CASSPSGHQNTEAFF. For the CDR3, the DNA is TGTGCCAGCTCACCGTCGGGACACCAGAACACTGAAGCTTTCTTT.

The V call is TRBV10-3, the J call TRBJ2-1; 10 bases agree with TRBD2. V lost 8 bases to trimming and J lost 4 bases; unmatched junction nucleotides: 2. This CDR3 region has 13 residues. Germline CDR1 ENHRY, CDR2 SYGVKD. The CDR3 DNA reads TGTGCCATCGGGACTAGCGCTTACAATGAGCAGTTCTTC. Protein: CAIGTSAYNEQFF.

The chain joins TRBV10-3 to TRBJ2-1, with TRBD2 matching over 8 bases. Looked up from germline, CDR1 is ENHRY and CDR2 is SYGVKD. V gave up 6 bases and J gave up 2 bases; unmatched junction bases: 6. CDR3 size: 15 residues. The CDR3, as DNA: TGTGCCATCAGGCCAGCGGGAGTGGCCTACAATGAGCAGTTCTTC. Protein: CAIRPAGVAYNEQFF.

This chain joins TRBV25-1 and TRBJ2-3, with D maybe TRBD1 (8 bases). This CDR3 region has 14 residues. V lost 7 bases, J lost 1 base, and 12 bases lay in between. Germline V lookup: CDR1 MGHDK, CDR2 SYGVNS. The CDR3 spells CASKTGGGTDTQYF. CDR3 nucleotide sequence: TGTGCCAGCAAAACAGGGGGGGGCACAGATACGCAGTATTTT.

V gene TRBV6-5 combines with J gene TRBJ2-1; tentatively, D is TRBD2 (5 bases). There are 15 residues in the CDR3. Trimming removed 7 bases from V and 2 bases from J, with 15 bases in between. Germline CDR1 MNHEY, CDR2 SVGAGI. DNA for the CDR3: TGTGCCAGCATTAACCCCGGGATTACCTACAATGAGCAGTTCTTC. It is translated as CASINPGITYNEQFF.

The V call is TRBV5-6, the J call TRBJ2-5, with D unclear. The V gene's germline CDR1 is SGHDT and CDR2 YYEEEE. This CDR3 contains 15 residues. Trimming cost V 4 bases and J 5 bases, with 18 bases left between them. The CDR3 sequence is CASSHRATPAETQYF. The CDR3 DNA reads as TGTGCCAGCAGCCACCGGGCAACTCCGGCGGAGACCCAGTACTTC.

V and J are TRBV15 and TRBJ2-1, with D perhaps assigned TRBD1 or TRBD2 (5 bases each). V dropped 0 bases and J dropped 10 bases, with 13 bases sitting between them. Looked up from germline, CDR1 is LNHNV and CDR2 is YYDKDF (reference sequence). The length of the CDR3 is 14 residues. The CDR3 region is CATSRDYGGDEQFF. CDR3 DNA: TGTGCCACCAGCAGAGATTATGGGGGAGACGAGCAGTTCTTC.

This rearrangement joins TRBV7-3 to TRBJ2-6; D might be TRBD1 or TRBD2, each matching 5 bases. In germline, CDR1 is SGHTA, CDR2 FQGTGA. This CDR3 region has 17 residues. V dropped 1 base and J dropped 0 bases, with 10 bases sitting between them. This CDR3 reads CASSLRRDRSGANVLTF. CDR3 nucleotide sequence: TGTGCCAGCAGCTTAAGAAGGGACCGCTCTGGGGCCAACGTCCTGACTTTC.

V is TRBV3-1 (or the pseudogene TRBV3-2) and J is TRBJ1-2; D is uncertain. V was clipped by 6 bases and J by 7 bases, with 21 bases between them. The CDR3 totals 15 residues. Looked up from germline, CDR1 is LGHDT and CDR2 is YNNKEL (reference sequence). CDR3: CASSPTLVRQLGYTF. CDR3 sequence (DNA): TGTGCCAGCAGTCCGACCCTAGTTAGGCAGCTTGGCTACACCTTC.

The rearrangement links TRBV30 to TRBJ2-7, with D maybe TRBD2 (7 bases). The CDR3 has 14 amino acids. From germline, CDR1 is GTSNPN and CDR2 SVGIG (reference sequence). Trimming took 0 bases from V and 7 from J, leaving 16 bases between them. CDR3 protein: CAWSVGGRAREQYF. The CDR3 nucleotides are TGTGCCTGGAGTGTAGGGGGGAGGGCCAGGGAGCAGTACTTC. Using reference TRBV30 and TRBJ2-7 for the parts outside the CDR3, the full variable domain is SQTIHQWPATLVQPVGSPLSLECTVEGTSNPNLYWYRQAAGRGLQLLFYSVGIGQISSEVPQNLSASRPQDRQFILSSKKLLLSDSGFYLCAWSVGGRAREQYFGPGTRLTVT.

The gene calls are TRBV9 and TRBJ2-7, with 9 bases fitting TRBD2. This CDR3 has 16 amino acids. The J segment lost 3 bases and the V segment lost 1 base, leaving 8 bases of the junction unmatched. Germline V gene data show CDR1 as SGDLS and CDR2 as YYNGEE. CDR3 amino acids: CASSVMAGGPYYEQYF. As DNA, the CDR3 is TGTGCCAGCAGCGTAATGGCGGGAGGGCCATACTACGAGCAGTACTTC. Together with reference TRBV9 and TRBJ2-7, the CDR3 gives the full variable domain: DSGVTQTPKHLITATGQRVTLRCSPRSGDLSVYWYQQSLDQGLQFLIQYYNGEERAKGNILERFSAQQFPDLHSELNLSSLELGDSALYFCASSVMAGGPYYEQYFGPGTRLTVT.

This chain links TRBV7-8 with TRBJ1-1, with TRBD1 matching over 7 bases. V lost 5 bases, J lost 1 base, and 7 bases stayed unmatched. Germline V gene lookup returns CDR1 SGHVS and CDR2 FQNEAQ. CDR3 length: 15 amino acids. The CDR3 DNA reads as TGTGCCAGCAGCATGGTCGACAGGGCGAACACTGAAGCTTTCTTT. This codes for CASSMVDRANTEAFF.

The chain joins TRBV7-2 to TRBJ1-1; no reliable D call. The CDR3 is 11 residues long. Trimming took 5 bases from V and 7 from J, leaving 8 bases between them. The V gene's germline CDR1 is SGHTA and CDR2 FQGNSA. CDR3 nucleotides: TGTGCCAGCAGCGTCCGGGGTGAAGCTTTCTTT. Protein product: CASSVRGEAFF.

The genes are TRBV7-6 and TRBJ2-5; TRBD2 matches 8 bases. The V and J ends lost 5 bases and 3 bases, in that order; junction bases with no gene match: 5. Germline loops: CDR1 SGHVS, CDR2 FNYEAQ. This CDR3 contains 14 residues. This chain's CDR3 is CASSPPAGEETQYF. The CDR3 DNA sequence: TGTGCCAGCAGCCCTCCAGCGGGGGAAGAGACCCAGTACTTC.

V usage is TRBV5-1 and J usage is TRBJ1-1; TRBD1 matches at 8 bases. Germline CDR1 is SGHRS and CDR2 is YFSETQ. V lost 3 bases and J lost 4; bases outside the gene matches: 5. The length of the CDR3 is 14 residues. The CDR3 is CASSSQGAGTEAFF. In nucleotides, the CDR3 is TGCGCCAGCAGCTCCCAGGGGGCAGGCACTGAAGCTTTCTTT.

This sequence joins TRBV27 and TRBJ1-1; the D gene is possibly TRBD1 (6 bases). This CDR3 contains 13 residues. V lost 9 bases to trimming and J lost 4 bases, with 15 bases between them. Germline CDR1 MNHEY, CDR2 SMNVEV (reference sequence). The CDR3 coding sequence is TGTGCCAGTTCCGTGGGGGCCCGCACTGAAGCTTTCTTT. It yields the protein CASSVGARTEAFF.

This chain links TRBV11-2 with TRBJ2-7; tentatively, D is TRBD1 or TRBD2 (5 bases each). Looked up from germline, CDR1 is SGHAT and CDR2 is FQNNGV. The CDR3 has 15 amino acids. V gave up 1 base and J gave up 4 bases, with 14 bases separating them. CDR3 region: CASSLGTGTPYEQYF. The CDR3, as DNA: TGTGCCAGCAGCTTAGGGACCGGGACCCCTTACGAGCAGTACTTC.

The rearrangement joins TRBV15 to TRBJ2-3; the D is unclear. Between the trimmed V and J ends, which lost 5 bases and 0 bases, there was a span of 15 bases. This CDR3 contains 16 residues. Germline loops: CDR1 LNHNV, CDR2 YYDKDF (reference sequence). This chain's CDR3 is CATSRRPTGSTDTQYF. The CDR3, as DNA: TGTGCCACCAGCCGCCGACCTACCGGGAGCACAGATACGCAGTATTTT.

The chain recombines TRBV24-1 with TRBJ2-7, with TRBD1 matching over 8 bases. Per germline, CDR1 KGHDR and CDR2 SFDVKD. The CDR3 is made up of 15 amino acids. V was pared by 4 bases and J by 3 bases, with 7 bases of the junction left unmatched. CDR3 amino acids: CATSDPKTGGYEQYF. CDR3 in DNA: TGTGCCACCAGTGACCCGAAAACAGGGGGCTACGAGCAGTACTTC.

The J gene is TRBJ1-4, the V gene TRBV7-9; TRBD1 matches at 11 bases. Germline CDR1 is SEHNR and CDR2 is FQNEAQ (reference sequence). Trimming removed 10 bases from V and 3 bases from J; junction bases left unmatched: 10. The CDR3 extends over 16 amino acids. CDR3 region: CAIPPGQGVSNEKLFF. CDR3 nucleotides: TGTGCCATCCCGCCGGGACAGGGGGTGTCTAATGAAAAACTGTTTTTT.